Following are 2 T cell receptor beta chains from one sample sequenced in a study of T cell changes during pregnancy in multiple sclerosis. Profiled with immunoSEQ multiplex PCR; TCRdb holds only in-frame clones, not every one. The sample includes some 60,000 clones, around nine tenths of them seen just once. The input for sequencing was peripheral blood, taken in the third trimester of pregnancy. The receptors here all came from a female donor in good health, enrolled as a control in a pregnancy study.

V usage is TRBV4-3 and J usage is TRBJ1-6; maybe TRBD1 (5 bases). Trimming cost V 2 bases and J 2 bases, with 13 bases left between them. The CDR3 has 17 amino acids. CDR1 LGHNA and CDR2 YSLEER come from the germline V gene. The CDR3 region has the DNA TGCGCCAGCAGCCAAATGTCTCCGGGGGCCTATAATTCACCCCTCCACTTT. Its protein is CASSQMSPGAYNSPLHF.

The chain uses TRBV18 and TRBJ2-6; 9 nucleotides match TRBD1. Germline V lookup: CDR1 KGHSH, CDR2 LQKENI. V dropped 4 bases and J dropped 0; count of bases not matched to a gene: 16. CDR3 length: 21 residues. The CDR3 loop reads CASSHLAGTGTHFSGANVLTF. The CDR3 DNA reads TGTGCCAGCTCACACCTCGCCGGGACAGGGACCCATTTCTCTGGGGCCAACGTCCTGACTTTC.